Below, 20 T cell receptor beta chains from the same sample are listed, as sequenced in a study of T-cell memory formation after mild COVID-19. TCRdb itself ran the 5' RACE reads through MiXCR, one entry per CDR3 protein. Among hundreds of thousands of distinct CDR3 sequences listed, roughly a fifth were seen once. The sample taken for sequencing was PBMCs or a T cell subset sorted from them (not recorded which). The origin of the receptors is a man aged 18 to 30 who had mild COVID-19 (a few samples of this study predate the infection). Cell type and time point are not known.

This clonotype was detected a few times. This chain uses TRBV15 with TRBJ2-7; possible D gene TRBD1, 6 bases. This CDR3 contains 14 residues. V lost 4 bases and J lost 1, with 11 bases in between. CDR1 is LNHNV and CDR2 is YYDKDF in the germline V gene (reference sequence). CDR3 sequence reads: CATSKGGTSYEQYF. Here the CDR3 DNA reads TGTGCCACCAGCAAAGGGGGAACATCCTACGAGCAGTACTTC.

The genes are TRBV4-3 and TRBJ2-5; TRBD2 might be the D (5 bases). The CDR3 is made up of 13 amino acids. CDR1 LGHNA and CDR2 YSLEER come from the germline V gene. V was cut by 0 bases and J by 5 bases, with 7 bases left in between. The CDR3 bases are TGCGCCAGCAGCCAAGAACGGGGTGAGACCCAGTACTTC. Translating it yields CASSQERGETQYF.

This clonotype was found a few times. This chain uses TRBV5-1 with TRBJ2-5; TRBD1 might be the D (5 bases). The length of the CDR3 is 13 residues. Deletions cut 3 bases from V and 5 bases from J, with 11 bases between. Germline V CDR1 and CDR2: SGHRS, YFSETQ. The CDR3 DNA follows: TGCGCCAGCAGCTCACCAGGGTTGGAGACCCAGTACTTC. This translates into CASSSPGLETQYF.

This clonotype was seen only a few times. J is TRBJ2-2 and V is TRBV5-1, with no clear D. Germline-derived CDR1 and CDR2 are SGHRS and YFSETQ. The CDR3 is 15 residues long. Trimming took 1 base from V and 1 from J, leaving 8 bases between them. The CDR3 spells CASSLSARNTGELFF. For the CDR3, the DNA is TGCGCCAGCAGCTTGTCAGCCAGGAACACCGGGGAGCTGTTTTTT.

This clonotype was seen only a few times. The rearrangement links TRBV7-9 to TRBJ1-2; tentative D call: TRBD1 (6 bases). V was cut by 5 bases and J by 6 bases, with 13 bases left in between. CDR1 is SEHNR, CDR2 FQNEAQ, per germline (reference sequence). CDR3 length equals 13 residues. The CDR3 DNA is TGTGCCAGCAGCCAACAAGGGGGGAATGGCTACACCTTC. Its protein product is CASSQQGGNGYTF.

The gene calls are TRBV4-1 and TRBJ2-7; D gene uncertain. V shed 0 bases and J shed 4 bases, with 10 bases lying between them. The CDR3 is made up of 14 amino acids. Germline V gene sequence: CDR1 MGHRA, CDR2 YSYEKL. The CDR3 here is CASSQEITGYEQYV. In DNA, the CDR3 is TGCGCCAGCAGCCAAGAGATCACGGGTTACGAGCAGTACGTC.

The V call is TRBV7-3, the J call TRBJ2-3; D perhaps matches TRBD1 (5 bases). Deletions cut 5 bases from V and 5 bases from J, with 11 bases between. The CDR3 runs 13 residues. CDR1 is SGHTA, CDR2 FQGTGA, per germline. DNA of the CDR3: TGTGCCAGCAGCATCCAGGGATTAGATACGCAGTATTTT. This gives the protein CASSIQGLDTQYF. Based on the CDR3 plus reference TRBV7-3 and TRBJ2-3, the full variable domain is GAGVSQTPSNKVTEKGKYVELRCDPISGHTALYWYRQSLGQGPEFLIYFQGTGAADDSGLPNDRFFAVRPEGSVSTLKIQRTERGDSAVYLCASSIQGLDTQYFGPGTRLTVL.

This clonotype was observed at least ten times. This sequence joins TRBV4-3 and TRBJ1-2; tentatively, D is TRBD1 (5 bases). CDR1 is LGHNA and CDR2 is YSLEER in the germline V gene. The CDR3 spans 19 residues. Trimming removed 0 bases from V and 4 bases from J, with 24 bases in between. The CDR3 sequence is CASSQDTQAGTLLGYGYTF. As DNA, the CDR3 is TGCGCCAGCAGCCAAGACACACAGGCCGGGACCCTTCTTGGCTATGGCTACACCTTC.

J is TRBJ2-7 and V is TRBV15; possible D gene TRBD2, 6 bases. In germline, CDR1 is LNHNV, CDR2 YYDKDF (reference sequence). V dropped 0 bases and J dropped 2 bases, with 11 bases sitting between them. CDR3 length: 15 residues. CDR3 amino acids: CATSRDDSGPYEQYF. The DNA of the CDR3 is TGTGCCACCAGCAGAGACGACAGCGGGCCCTACGAGCAGTACTTC.

J is TRBJ2-7 and V is TRBV20-1; tentative D call: TRBD2 (5 bases). Deletions cut 5 bases from V and 5 bases from J, with 16 bases between. The germline V gene has CDR1 DFQATT and CDR2 SNEGSKA (reference sequence). The CDR3 runs to 13 residues. The CDR3 is CSASQAGINEQYF. The CDR3, as DNA: TGCAGTGCTTCCCAGGCGGGTATCAACGAGCAGTACTTC.

This clonotype was detected a few times. CDR3 sequence: CASSQGQTSSGANVLTF. CDR3 DNA: TGCGCCAGCAGCCAGGGACAGACGAGCTCTGGGGCCAACGTCCTGACTTTC. This chain joins TRBV4-1 and TRBJ2-6; 7 nucleotides line up with TRBD1. The CDR3 runs 17 residues. Germline V CDR1 and CDR2: MGHRA, YSYEKL. V lost 3 bases and J lost 0; bases outside the gene matches: 5.

J is TRBJ2-5 and V is TRBV2; weak D call: TRBD1 (6 bases). Trimming shortened V by 6 bases and J by 0 bases, and 8 bases separated the two germline ends. This CDR3 is 13 amino acids long. The germline gives CDR1 SNHLY, CDR2 FYNNEI. CDR3: CASRGDNQETQYF. As DNA, the CDR3 is TGTGCCAGCAGAGGGGACAACCAAGAGACCCAGTACTTC.

The chain employs TRBV5-1 and TRBJ2-7, with 7 bases identical to TRBD1. The germline V gene has CDR1 SGHRS and CDR2 YFSETQ. CDR3 length: 14 amino acids. Trimming cost V 5 bases and J 0 bases; bases outside gene matches: 5. In nucleotides, the CDR3 is TGCGCCAGCAGACAGGGGTCAGGCTCCTACGAGCAGTACTTC. This codes for CASRQGSGSYEQYF.

The chain uses TRBV12-3 or TRBV12-4 and TRBJ2-2; perhaps TRBD1 as D (6 bases). The CDR3 length is 15 residues. V gave up 8 bases and J gave up 3 bases, with 16 bases separating them. Here the CDR3 DNA reads TGTGCCAGCGTCCTACGGACAGATTACACCGGGGAGCTGTTTTTT. Its protein is CASVLRTDYTGELFF.

The rearrangement uses TRBV11-3 and TRBJ1-6, with unresolved D. Per the germline V gene, CDR1 is SGHNT and CDR2 is YENEEA. V lost 5 bases, J lost 9 bases, and 14 bases lay in between. The CDR3 sequence is 14 residues long. The CDR3 nucleotides are TGTGCCAGCAGCCTTACGTTGACGGGTTCACCCCTCCACTTT. It translates to CASSLTLTGSPLHF.

The chain is built from TRBV5-1 and TRBJ1-1; D may be TRBD1 (6 bases). V was clipped by 1 base and J by 3 bases, with 13 bases between them. CDR3 length equals 15 residues. The germline gives CDR1 SGHRS, CDR2 YFSETQ. The CDR3 DNA follows: TGCGCCAGCAGCTTGACAGGGTCGAGGGACACTGAAGCTTTCTTT. Translated: CASSLTGSRDTEAFF.

This chain links TRBV18 with TRBJ1-1, with a tentative D call TRBD1 (5 bases). The CDR3 runs to 17 residues. The germline CDR1 and CDR2 sequences are KGHSH and LQKENI. Trimming took 3 bases from V and 8 from J, leaving 25 bases between them. In nucleotides, the CDR3 is TGTGCCAGCTCACCCTACCGTGGTGTCCCGGGGGAAGCAGAAGCTTTCTTT. It translates to CASSPYRGVPGEAEAFF.

This clonotype was picked up a small number of times. This sequence joins TRBV4-2 and TRBJ2-7; D could derive from TRBD1 or TRBD2 (5 bases each). The CDR3 consists of 16 residues. Germline V gene sequence: CDR1 LGHNA, CDR2 YNFKEQ. Trimming cost V 5 bases and J 6 bases, with 23 bases left between them. DNA for the CDR3: TGTGCCAGCAGCGGGCCGTCCGCCGGGACCCTCTCCGAGCAGTACTTC. As protein: CASSGPSAGTLSEQYF.

A few counts support this clonotype. The chain joins TRBV5-1 to TRBJ2-2; the D gene is possibly TRBD2 (6 bases). Between the trimmed V and J ends, which lost 4 bases and 4 bases, there was a span of 14 bases. Germline CDR1 SGHRS, CDR2 YFSETQ. The CDR3 totals 15 residues. CDR3 in amino acids: CASSKSGRGTGELFF. In DNA, the CDR3 is TGCGCCAGCAGCAAGTCGGGGCGGGGCACCGGGGAGCTGTTTTTT.

This clonotype was recorded a few times. The chain combines TRBV6-6 with TRBJ2-1; D remains ambiguous. The ends were cut back, 4 bases at V and 10 bases at J, with 17 bases in the middle. In germline, CDR1 is MNHNY, CDR2 SVGAGI (reference sequence). This CDR3 region has 14 residues. As DNA, the CDR3 is TGTGCCAGCAGTTTTCAGTCCACACATGCGGAGCAGTTCTTC. The encoded protein is CASSFQSTHAEQFF.